This TCR beta chain is drawn from a study of cytomegalovirus exposure and HLA in healthy donors. Study-level background: Sequencing of roughly 180 million T cells in an earlier analysis found 100 million to 140 million unique TCR beta sequences.

CDR3 length equals 11 residues. V was cut by 5 bases and J by 14 bases, with 15 bases left in between. Per the germline V gene, CDR1 is SEHNR and CDR2 is FQNEAQ (reference sequence). The PCR made use of 60 Vbeta and 13 Jbeta primers. TCRdb keeps only in-frame clones here, not all; method: immunoSEQ multiplex PCR. The data contain 40,000 to 60,000 clones, around 70% of them singletons. Study-level points and caveats: Trimming of TCR beta V- and J-genes showed a link, identified in a later analysis, to a missense DCLRE1C variant. Prior analysis indicated that the majority of TCR beta V segments exhibited productivity approximately 87% or approximately 30% of the time. Associated with HLA alleles at 0.05 false discovery rate in a later analysis were 16,951 TCR beta sequences.

Details on this clone: Its antigen is currently unknown.

The V call is TRBV7-9, the J call TRBJ2-5; tentative D call: TRBD2 (6 bases). The receptor's source is a woman between 45 and 60 years old in good health and CMV-seronegative. Sequences were obtained from PBMCs. The CDR3 DNA reads as TGTGCCAGCAGCAACATACCGGGACTTTACTTC. Encoded protein: CASSNIPGLYF.